This T cell receptor (beta chain) is from a study of T cells after posttransplantation cyclophosphamide. A marrow graft followed busulfan-fludarabine conditioning, with cyclophosphamide on days +3 and +4. Per the germline V gene, CDR1 is SGHTA and CDR2 is FQGTGA. The length of the CDR3 is 13 residues. Deletions cut 6 bases from V and 3 bases from J, with 9 bases between. TCRdb's copy holds only in-frame clones and misses some; the assay was immunoSEQ multiplex PCR. The data show around 21,000 clones, approximately 86% seen once. The rearrangement joins TRBV7-3 to TRBJ2-1, with D maybe TRBD2 (5 bases). This TCR was sampled from a female patient aged 40-50 years who received an allogeneic stem cell transplant from a related donor, was CMV-positive, and had no GVHD. Some of the T cells might come from the graft donor. The sequencing used PBMCs, collected after allogeneic stem cell transplant with posttransplant cyclophosphamide. In DNA, the CDR3 is TGTGCCAGCAGTCCGGACTTCTACAATGAGCAGTTCTTC. It specifies CASSPDFYNEQFF.